This T cell receptor beta chain was sequenced in a study of blood T cell repertoires in COVID-19. Across the study: COVID-19 samples, acute and convalescent, were from the United States, Italy and Spain. Sources were T cells, B-cell-depleted T cells, or PBMCs; the material itself was cDNA or gDNA.

The table lists this clone with a count of one. In the study's own analysis: For nucleated cells, counts were estimated from reference gene primer amplification. TCRdb keeps only in-frame clones here, not all; method: immunoSEQ multiplex PCR. That table furnishes V, J and clone size, whereas the DNA furnished D and trimming. The table shows roughly 200,000 clones, with approximately 82% occurring only once. The germline V gene has CDR1 SGHRS and CDR2 YFSETQ. V was pared by 5 bases and J by 0 bases, with 16 bases of the junction left unmatched. The CDR3 is 19 residues long. Sequenced material: peripheral blood. The receptor's source is a man in his forties with active or convalescent COVID-19. The J gene is TRBJ2-3, the V gene TRBV5-1, with 9 bases aligning to TRBD1. The CDR3 nucleotides are TGCGCCAGCAGGCCCGGGACAGGGTCCCGCTCAGATAGCACAGATACGCAGTATTTT. It codes for CASRPGTGSRSDSTDTQYF.